This section outlines one TCR beta chain sequence together with its context. This entry comes from a study of graft-versus-host responses after intestinal transplantation. Turning to the study itself: The recipients all started with anti-thymocyte globulin induction and then took tacrolimus and steroids for two to four years.

Assay used: immunoSEQ multiplex PCR; TCRdb lists only in-frame clones, some missing. This table holds about 16,000 clones, over 90% found once. Germline CDR1 reads WNHNN; CDR2 reads SYGVQD (reference sequence). The V gene lost 2 bases and the J gene lost 0 bases, with 8 bases spanning the gap. This CDR3 is built from 14 residues. This chain uses TRBV10-1 with TRBJ2-7; D not resolved. The sample here was PBMCs, taken 23 days after intestinal transplant. This receptor was taken from a human patient who received an intestinal transplant, so some T cells may come from the graft donor. CDR3 DNA sequence: TGCGCCAGCAGTGAGACGGGTATCTCCTACGAGCAGTACTTC. As protein: CASSETGISYEQYF.